The next 13 T cell receptor beta chains were all read from a single sample in a study of monozygotic twins with inflammatory bowel disease. TCRdb reprocessed the 5' RACE reads, with one entry per CDR3 protein and no DNA. Its table lists 200,000 to 250,000 distinct CDR3 sequences. Sequencing used blood. The receptors originated from a human donor with ulcerative colitis or Crohn's disease, or a healthy co-twin of an affected twin (not recorded which).

V usage is TRBV5-1 and J usage is TRBJ2-2. CDR1 and CDR2 from the germline V gene are SGHRS and YFSETQ. This CDR3 contains 14 residues. CDR3 protein: CASSLYANTGELFF. Full variable domain (outside the CDR3, taken from reference TRBV5-1 and TRBJ2-2): KAGVTQTPRYLIKTRGQQVTLSCSPISGHRSVSWYQQTPGQGLQFLFEYFSETQRNKGNFPGRFSGRQFSNSRSEMNVSTLELGDSALYLCASSLYANTGELFFGEGSRLTVL.

The V call is TRBV6-6, the J call TRBJ1-1. There are 12 residues in the CDR3. Germline V lookup: CDR1 MNHNY, CDR2 SVGAGI (reference sequence). CDR3 sequence: CASSFDDTEAFF.

This CDR3 is CASSWEPNYEQYF. The genes are TRBV11-2 and TRBJ2-7; no DNA is available, so the TRBD2 call from TCRdb remains unchecked. Germline assignment: CDR1 SGHAT and CDR2 FQNNGV. The CDR3 totals 13 residues.

This CDR3 reads CASNHWGSAVEQYF. V gene TRBV7-2 combines with J gene TRBJ2-7; TCRdb's D gene call, TRBD1, goes unchecked for lack of DNA. The CDR3 runs 14 residues. Germline CDR1 SGHTA, CDR2 FQGNSA.

The chain recombines TRBV7-8 with TRBJ2-2. The length of the CDR3 is 16 residues. Per the germline V gene, CDR1 is SGHVS and CDR2 is FQNEAQ. CDR3 protein: CASFPQGSPNTGELFF.

This chain links TRBV7-2 with TRBJ1-2; checking the TCRdb D call of TRBD1 is not possible without DNA. In germline, CDR1 is SGHTA, CDR2 FQGNSA. This CDR3 has 14 amino acids. The CDR3 here is CASSQYRGNYGYTF.

This chain connects TRBV29-1 to TRBJ2-7; the D gene TCRdb calls, TRBD1, cannot be checked with no DNA. Germline lookup yields CDR1 SQVTM and CDR2 ANQGSEA. The CDR3 has 13 amino acids. The CDR3: CSVRKQGDDEQYF.

The gene calls are TRBV18 and TRBJ2-6; the D gene TCRdb calls, TRBD2, cannot be checked with no DNA. CDR3 length equals 15 residues. Per germline, CDR1 KGHSH and CDR2 LQKENI. The chain's CDR3 is CASSLLAPGANVLTF.

The chain has TRBV11-2 and TRBJ2-1; TCRdb's D call, TRBD1, is unchecked because there is no DNA. Germline-derived CDR1 and CDR2 are SGHAT and FQNNGV. The CDR3 spans 15 residues. CDR3 region: CASTSTGTLHNEQFF. The variable domain in full, completed from reference TRBV11-2 and TRBJ2-1, reads EAGVAQSPRYKIIEKRQSVAFWCNPISGHATLYWYQQILGQGPKLLIQFQNNGVVDDSQLPKDRFSAERLKGVDSTLKIQPAKLEDSAVYLCASTSTGTLHNEQFFGPGTRLTVL.

This chain uses TRBV5-1 with TRBJ2-2; TCRdb's assignment of TRBD1 cannot be checked, as there is no DNA. The germline CDR1 and CDR2 sequences are SGHRS and YFSETQ. The CDR3 has 19 residues. The CDR3 region is CASSQIQLTGQANTGELFF.

V and J are TRBV7-8 and TRBJ1-5. Germline CDR1 reads SGHVS; CDR2 reads FQNEAQ. This CDR3 region has 14 residues. The chain's CDR3 is CASSLVQFDQPQHF.

The rearrangement links TRBV20-1 to TRBJ2-3; lacking DNA, the TRBD2 call made by TCRdb goes unchecked. The CDR3 runs 15 residues. The germline V gene has CDR1 DFQATT and CDR2 SNEGSKA (reference sequence). CDR3 loop: CSALLTSARTDTQYF.

The chain recombines TRBV12-3 or TRBV12-4 with TRBJ2-4; the TCRdb call, TRBD1, lacks DNA for checking. The CDR3 length is 14 residues. Here the CDR3 reads CASSLTGRKDIQYF.